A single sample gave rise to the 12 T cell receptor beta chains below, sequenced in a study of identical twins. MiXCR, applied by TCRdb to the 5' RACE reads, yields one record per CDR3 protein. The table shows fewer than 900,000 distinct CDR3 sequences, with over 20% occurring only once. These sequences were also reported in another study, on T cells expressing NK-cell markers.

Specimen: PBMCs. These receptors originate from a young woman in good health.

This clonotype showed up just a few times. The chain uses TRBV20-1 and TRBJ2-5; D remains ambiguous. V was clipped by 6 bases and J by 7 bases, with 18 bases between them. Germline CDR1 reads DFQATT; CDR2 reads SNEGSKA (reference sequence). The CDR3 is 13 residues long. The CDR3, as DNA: TGCAGTGCGAACGTGGAAGCAGTGGGGACCCAGTACTTC. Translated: CSANVEAVGTQYF.

This CDR3 is CASVAQSGSSWRNTEAFF. The CDR3 DNA follows: TGTGCCAGCGTCGCCCAGTCTGGCTCTTCTTGGAGGAACACTGAAGCTTTCTTT. The rearrangement joins TRBV7-8 to TRBJ1-1, with D unclear. The germline V gene encodes CDR1 SGHVS and CDR2 FQNEAQ. V was clipped by 8 bases and J by 1 base, with 26 bases between them. There are 18 residues in the CDR3.

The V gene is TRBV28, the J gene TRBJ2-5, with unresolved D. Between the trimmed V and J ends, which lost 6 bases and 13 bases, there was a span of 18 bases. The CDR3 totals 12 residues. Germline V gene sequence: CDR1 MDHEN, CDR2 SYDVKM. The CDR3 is CASSQVEDHPYF. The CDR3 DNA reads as TGTGCCAGCAGCCAGGTCGAAGACCATCCGTACTTC.

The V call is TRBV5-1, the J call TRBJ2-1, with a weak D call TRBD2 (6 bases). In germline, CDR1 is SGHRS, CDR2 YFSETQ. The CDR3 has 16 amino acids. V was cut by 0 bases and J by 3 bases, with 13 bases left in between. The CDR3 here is CASSLALSGSYNEQFF. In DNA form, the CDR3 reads TGCGCCAGCAGCTTGGCCTTGTCCGGGAGCTACAATGAGCAGTTCTTC.

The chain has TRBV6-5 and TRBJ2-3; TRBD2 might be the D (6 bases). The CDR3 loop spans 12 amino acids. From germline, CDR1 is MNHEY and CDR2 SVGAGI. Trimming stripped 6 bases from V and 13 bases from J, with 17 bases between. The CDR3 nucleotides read TGTGCCAGCAGGTTGTTCGGGACTCAGGAGTATTTT. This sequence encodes CASRLFGTQEYF.

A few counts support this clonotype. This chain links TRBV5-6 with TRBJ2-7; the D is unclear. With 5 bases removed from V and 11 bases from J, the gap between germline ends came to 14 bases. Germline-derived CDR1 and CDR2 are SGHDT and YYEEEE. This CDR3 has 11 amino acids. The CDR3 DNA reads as TGTGCCAGCAGTTCCGGGCCTCAGAAGTACTTC. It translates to CASSSGPQKYF.

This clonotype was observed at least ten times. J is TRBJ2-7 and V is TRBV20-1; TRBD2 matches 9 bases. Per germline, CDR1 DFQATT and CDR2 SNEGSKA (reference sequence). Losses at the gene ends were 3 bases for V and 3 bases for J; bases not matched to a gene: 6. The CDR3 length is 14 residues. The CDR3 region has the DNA TGCAGTGCTAGGGGGCGGGGGGGAGGCTACGAGCAGTACTTC. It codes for CSARGRGGGYEQYF.

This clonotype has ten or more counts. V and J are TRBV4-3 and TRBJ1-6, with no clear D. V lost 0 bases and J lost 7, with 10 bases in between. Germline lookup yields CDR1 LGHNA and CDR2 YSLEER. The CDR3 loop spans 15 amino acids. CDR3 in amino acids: CASSQEQDGNSPLHF. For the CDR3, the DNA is TGCGCCAGCAGCCAAGAGCAGGACGGCAATTCACCCCTCCACTTT.

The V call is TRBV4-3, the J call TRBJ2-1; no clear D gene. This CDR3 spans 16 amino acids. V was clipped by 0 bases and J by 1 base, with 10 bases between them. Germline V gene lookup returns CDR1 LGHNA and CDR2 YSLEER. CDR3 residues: CASSQDVTGSYNEQFF. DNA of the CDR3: TGCGCCAGCAGCCAAGACGTCACCGGGTCCTACAATGAGCAGTTCTTC.

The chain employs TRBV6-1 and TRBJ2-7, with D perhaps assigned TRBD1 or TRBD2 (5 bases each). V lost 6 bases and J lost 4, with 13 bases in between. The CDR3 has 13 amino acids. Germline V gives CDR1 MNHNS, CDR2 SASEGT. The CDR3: CASSDLRGYEQYF. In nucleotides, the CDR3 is TGTGCCAGCAGCGACCTGAGGGGTTACGAGCAGTACTTC.

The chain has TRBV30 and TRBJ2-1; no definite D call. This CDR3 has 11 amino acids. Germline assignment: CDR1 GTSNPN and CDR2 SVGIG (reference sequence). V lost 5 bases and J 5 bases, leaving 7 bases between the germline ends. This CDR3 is CAWHGHNEQFF. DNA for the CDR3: TGTGCCTGGCATGGACACAATGAGCAGTTCTTC.

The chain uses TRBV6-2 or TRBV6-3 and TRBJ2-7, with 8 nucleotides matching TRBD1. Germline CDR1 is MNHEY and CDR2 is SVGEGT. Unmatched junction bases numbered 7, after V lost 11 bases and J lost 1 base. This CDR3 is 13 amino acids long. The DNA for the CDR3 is TGTGCCTATAGCAGGGGGCGGTCCTACGAGCAGTACTTC. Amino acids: CAYSRGRSYEQYF.